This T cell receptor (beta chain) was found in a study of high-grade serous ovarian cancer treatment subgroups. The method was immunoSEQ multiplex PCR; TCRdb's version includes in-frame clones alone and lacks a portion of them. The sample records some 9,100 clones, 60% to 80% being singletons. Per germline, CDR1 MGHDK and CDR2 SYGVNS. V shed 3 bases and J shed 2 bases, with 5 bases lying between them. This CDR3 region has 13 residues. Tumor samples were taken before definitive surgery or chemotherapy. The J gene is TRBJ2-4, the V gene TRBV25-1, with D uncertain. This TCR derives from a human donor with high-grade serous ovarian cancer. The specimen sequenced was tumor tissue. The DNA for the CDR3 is TGTGCCAGCAGTGACCCCTCCAAAAACATTCAGTACTTC. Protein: CASSDPSKNIQYF.